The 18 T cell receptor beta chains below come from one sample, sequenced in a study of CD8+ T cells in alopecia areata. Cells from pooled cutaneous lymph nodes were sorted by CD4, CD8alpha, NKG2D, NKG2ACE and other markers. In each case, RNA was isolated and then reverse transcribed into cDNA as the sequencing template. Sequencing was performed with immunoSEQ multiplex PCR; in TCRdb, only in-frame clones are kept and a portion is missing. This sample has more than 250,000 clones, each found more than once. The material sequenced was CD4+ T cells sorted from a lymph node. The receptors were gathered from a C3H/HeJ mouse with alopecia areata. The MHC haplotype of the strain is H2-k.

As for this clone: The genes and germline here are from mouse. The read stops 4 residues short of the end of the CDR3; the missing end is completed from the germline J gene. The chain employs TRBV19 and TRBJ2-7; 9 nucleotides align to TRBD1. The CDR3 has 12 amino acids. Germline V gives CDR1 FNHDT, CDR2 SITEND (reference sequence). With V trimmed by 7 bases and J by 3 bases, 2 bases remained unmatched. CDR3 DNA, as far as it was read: TGTGCCAGCGCGACAGGGGGCTAT. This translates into CASATGGY. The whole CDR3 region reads CASATGGYEQYF.

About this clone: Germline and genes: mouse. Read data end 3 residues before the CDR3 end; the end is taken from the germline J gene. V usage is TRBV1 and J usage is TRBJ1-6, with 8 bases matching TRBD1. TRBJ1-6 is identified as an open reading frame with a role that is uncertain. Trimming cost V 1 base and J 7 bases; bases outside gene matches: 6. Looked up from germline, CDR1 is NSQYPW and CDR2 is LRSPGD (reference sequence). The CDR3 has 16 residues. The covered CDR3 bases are TGCACCTGCAGTGCAGGAGGGACAGGTGGGAATTCGCCC. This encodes CTCSAGGTGGNSP. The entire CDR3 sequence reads CTCSAGGTGGNSPLYF.

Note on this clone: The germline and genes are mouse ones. The CDR3 DNA, read in part, is TGTGCCAGCAGCCTGGGGGGCAATAACTATGCT. It encodes CASSLGGNNYA. The whole CDR3 region reads CASSLGGNNYAEQFF. The chain uses TRBV19 and TRBJ2-1, with 8 bases aligning to TRBD2. The CDR3 end lies 4 residues beyond the end of the read and is filled in from the germline J gene. The V gene's germline CDR1 is FNHDT and CDR2 SITEND (reference sequence). V was pared by 5 bases and J by 0 bases, with 4 bases of the junction left unmatched. The CDR3 runs to 15 residues.

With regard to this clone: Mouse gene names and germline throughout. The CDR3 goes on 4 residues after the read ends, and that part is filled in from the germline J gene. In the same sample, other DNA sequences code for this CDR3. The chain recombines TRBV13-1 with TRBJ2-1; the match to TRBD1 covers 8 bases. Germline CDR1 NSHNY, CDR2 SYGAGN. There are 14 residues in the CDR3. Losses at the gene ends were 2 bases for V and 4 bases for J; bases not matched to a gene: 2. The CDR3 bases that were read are TGTGCCAGCAGTGACAGGGGGCGATATGCT. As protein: CASSDRGRYA. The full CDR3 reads CASSDRGRYAEQFF.

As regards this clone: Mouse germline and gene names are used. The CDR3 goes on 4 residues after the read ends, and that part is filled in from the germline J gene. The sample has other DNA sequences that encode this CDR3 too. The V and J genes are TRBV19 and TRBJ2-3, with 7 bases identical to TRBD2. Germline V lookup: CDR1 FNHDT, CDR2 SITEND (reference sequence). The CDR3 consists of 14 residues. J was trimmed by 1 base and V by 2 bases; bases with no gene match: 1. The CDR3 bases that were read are TGTGCCAGCAGTATTTGGGGGGGTGCAGAA. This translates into CASSIWGGAE. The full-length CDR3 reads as CASSIWGGAETLYF.

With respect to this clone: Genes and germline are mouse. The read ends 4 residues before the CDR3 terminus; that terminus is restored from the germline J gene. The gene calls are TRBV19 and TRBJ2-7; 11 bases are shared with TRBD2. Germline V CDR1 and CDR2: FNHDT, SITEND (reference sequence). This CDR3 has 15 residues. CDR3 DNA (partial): TGTGCCAGCAGTATCCCGGGACTGGGGGTATAT. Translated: CASSIPGLGVY. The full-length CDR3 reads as CASSIPGLGVYEQYF.

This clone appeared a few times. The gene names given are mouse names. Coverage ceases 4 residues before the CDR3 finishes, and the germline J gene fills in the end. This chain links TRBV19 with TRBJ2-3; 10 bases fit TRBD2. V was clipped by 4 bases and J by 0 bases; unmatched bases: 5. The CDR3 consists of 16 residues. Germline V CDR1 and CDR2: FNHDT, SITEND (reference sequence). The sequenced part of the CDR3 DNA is TGTGCCAGCAGTTCGGGACTGGGGCGTAGTGCAGAA. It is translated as CASSSGLGRSAE. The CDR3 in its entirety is CASSSGLGRSAETLYF.

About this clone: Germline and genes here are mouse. CDR3 sequence reads: CAWIGGSAETLYF. The CDR3 bases that were read are TGTGCCTGGATTGGGGGTAGTGCAGAA. This chain links TRBV31 with TRBJ2-3, with a possible D match to TRBD2 (6 bases). The read ends 4 residues early relative to the CDR3; the germline J gene fills the gap. The germline V gene encodes CDR1 GKSSPN and CDR2 SITVG. The CDR3 contains 13 residues. V shed 4 bases and J shed 0 bases, with 8 bases lying between them.

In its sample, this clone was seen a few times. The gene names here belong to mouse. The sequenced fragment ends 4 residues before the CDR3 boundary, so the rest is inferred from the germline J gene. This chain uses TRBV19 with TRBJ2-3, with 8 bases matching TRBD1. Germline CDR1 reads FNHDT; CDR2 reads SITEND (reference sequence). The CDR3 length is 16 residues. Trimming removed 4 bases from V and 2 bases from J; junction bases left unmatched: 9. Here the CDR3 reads CASSPPRGRDAETLYF. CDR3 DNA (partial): TGTGCCAGCAGTCCCCCCAGGGGGCGCGATGCAGAA.

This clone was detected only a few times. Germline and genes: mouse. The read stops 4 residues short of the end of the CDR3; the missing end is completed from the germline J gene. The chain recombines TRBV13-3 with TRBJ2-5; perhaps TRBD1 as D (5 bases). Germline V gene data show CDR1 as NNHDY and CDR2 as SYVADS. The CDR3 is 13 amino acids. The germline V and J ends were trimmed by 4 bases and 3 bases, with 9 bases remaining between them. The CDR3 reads CASSWTTQDTQYF. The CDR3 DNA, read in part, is TGTGCCAGCAGTTGGACAACACAAGAC.

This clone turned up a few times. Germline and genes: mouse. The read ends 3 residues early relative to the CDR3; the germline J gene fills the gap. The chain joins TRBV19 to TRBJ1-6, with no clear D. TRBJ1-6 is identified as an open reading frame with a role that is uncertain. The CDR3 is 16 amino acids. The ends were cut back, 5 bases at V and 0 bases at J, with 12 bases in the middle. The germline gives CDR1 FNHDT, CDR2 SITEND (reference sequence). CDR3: CASSPTKVSYNSPLYF. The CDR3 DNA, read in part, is TGTGCCAGCAGCCCGACAAAAGTTTCCTATAATTCGCCC.

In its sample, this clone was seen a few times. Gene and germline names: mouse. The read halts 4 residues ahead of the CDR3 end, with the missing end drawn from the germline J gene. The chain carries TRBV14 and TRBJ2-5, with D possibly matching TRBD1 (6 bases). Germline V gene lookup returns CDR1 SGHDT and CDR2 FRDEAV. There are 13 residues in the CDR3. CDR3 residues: CASSFWTEDTQYF. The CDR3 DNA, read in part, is TGTGCCAGCAGTTTCTGGACAGAAGAC. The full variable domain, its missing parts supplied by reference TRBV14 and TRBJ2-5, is EAGVTQSPRYAVLQEGQAVSFWCDPISGHDTLYWYQQPRDQGPQLLVYFRDEAVIDNSQLPSDRFSAVRPKGTNSTLKIQSAKQGDTATYLCASSFWTEDTQYFGPGTRLLVL.

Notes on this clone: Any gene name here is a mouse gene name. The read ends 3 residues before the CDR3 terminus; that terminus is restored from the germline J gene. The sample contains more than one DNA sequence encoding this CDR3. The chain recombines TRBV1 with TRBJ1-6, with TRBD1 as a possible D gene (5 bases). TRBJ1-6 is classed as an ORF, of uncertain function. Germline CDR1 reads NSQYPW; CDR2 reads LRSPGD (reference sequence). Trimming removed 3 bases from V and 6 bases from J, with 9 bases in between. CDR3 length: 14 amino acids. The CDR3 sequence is CTCSARGGNSPLYF. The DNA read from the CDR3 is TGCACCTGCAGTGCGAGGGGTGGTAATTCGCCC.

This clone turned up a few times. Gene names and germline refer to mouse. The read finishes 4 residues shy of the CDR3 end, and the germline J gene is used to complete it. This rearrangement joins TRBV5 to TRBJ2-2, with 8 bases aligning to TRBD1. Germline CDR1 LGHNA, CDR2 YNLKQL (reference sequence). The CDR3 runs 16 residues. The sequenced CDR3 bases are TGTGCCAGCAGCCAAGCATGGACAGGGCCGGTCGGG. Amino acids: CASSQAWTGPVG. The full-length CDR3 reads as CASSQAWTGPVGQLYF.

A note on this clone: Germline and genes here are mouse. Incomplete CDR3 DNA: TGTGCCAGCAGCCAAGGGGGGCGTCATAACTATGCT. Translation: CASSQGGRHNYA. The CDR3 in full is CASSQGGRHNYAEQFF. The J gene is TRBJ2-1, the V gene TRBV5; the D gene could be TRBD1 or TRBD2 (6 bases each). Coverage ceases 4 residues before the CDR3 finishes, and the germline J gene fills in the end. Germline-derived CDR1 and CDR2 are LGHNA and YNLKQL (reference sequence). V lost 1 base and J lost 0, with 10 bases in between. This CDR3 comprises 16 residues.

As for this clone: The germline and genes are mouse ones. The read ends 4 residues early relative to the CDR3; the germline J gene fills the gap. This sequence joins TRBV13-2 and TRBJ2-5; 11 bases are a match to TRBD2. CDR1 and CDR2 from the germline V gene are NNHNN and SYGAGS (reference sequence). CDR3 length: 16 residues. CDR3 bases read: TGTGCCAGCGGTGATATACTGGGGGGGCGCAGGGAC. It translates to CASGDILGGRRD. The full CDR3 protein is CASGDILGGRRDTQYF.

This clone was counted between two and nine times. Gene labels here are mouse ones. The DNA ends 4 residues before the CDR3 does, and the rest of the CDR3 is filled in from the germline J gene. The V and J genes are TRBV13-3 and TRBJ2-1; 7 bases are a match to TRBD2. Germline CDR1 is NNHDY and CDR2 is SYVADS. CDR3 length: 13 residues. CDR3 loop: CASTGLASAEQFF. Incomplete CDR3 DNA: TGTGCCAGCACCGGACTGGCCTCGGCT.

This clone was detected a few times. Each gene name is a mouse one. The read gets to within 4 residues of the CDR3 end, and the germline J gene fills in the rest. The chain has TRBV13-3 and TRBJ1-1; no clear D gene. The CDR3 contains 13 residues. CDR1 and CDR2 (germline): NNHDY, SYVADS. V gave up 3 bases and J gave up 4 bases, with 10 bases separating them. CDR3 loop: CASSGLVRTEVFF. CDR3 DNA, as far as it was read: TGTGCCAGCAGTGGCCTGGTCCGCACA.